This section outlines one T cell receptor beta chain sequence together with its context. There are 15 residues in the CDR3. V lost 4 bases and J lost 7; bases outside the gene matches: 11. Germline V gives CDR1 SGHNT, CDR2 YYREEE (reference sequence). These data come from a study of blood T cell repertoires in COVID-19. Repertoires were generated with immunoSEQ multiplex PCR, while TCRdb's copy carries only in-frame clones and drops some. The sample consists of around 320,000 clones, 90% to 95% of them appearing once. The J gene is TRBJ1-1, the V gene TRBV5-4; 9 bases line up with TRBD1. Sequencing used PBMCs or T cells enriched from blood (not recorded which). The clonotype originates from a woman aged 30 to 39 who had been exposed to COVID-19. CDR3 residues: CASSPLTGGIDEAFF. The CDR3, as DNA: TGTGCCAGCAGCCCGTTGACAGGGGGTATAGATGAAGCTTTCTTT.